The 4 T cell receptor beta chains below all came from one sample that was sequenced in a study of blood T cell repertoires in COVID-19. Assay: immunoSEQ multiplex PCR; the TCRdb copy retains only in-frame clones and omits some. The sample contains some 180,000 clones, about four fifths of which appear only once. Sequencing was carried out using peripheral blood. These receptors all stem from an elderly woman with acute or convalescent COVID-19.

V gene TRBV3-1 (or the pseudogene TRBV3-2) combines with J gene TRBJ1-6, with no clear D. The length of the CDR3 is 15 residues. The germline V gene has CDR1 LGHDT and CDR2 YNNKEL (reference sequence). Trimming cost V 5 bases and J 9 bases, with 17 bases left between them. CDR3 sequence reads: CASSFGSAFSSPLHF. The CDR3 DNA is TGTGCCAGCAGCTTCGGGAGTGCTTTTAGTTCACCCCTCCACTTT.

As concerns this clone: This may arise from a read error, as a much more abundant clone is one base away. Other DNA sequences in this specimen translate into the identical CDR3. This chain joins TRBV28 and TRBJ2-2; 9 bases align to TRBD2. V was pared by 0 bases and J by 6 bases, with 8 bases of the junction left unmatched. This CDR3 has 17 amino acids. Germline V lookup: CDR1 MDHEN, CDR2 SYDVKM. CDR3 DNA: TGTGCCAGCAGTTTATGGACACTCGCGGGGGGGCCCGGGGAGCTGTTTTTT. It encodes CASSLWTLAGGPGELFF. Combining the CDR3 with reference TRBV28 and TRBJ2-2 gives the whole variable domain DVKVTQSSRYLVKRTGEKVFLECVQDMDHENMFWYRQDPGLGLRLIYFSYDVKMKEKGDIPEGYSVSREKKERFSLILESASTNQTSMYLCASSLWTLAGGPGELFFGEGSRLTVL.

This clone was counted between two and nine times. V usage is TRBV4-3 and J usage is TRBJ1-1, with 8 bases identical to TRBD1. The length of the CDR3 is 16 residues. Looked up from germline, CDR1 is LGHNA and CDR2 is YSLEER. The trim removed 4 bases at V and 1 base at J, leaving 8 bases unmatched. The CDR3 loop reads CASSRMAQGANTEAFF. DNA for the CDR3: TGCGCCAGCAGCCGCATGGCCCAGGGGGCGAACACTGAAGCTTTCTTT.

This sequence joins TRBV5-1 and TRBJ2-7, with 7 bases that match TRBD1. This CDR3 has 14 amino acids. Trimming removed 6 bases from V and 6 bases from J; junction bases left unmatched: 12. Germline CDR1 reads SGHRS; CDR2 reads YFSETQ. The CDR3: CASTRGQGSAEQYF. In DNA form, the CDR3 reads TGCGCCAGCACGAGGGGGCAGGGAAGCGCCGAGCAGTACTTC.